The clone carrying this TCR beta chain was observed a handful of times. This entry comes from a study of cytomegalovirus exposure and HLA in healthy donors. Germline lookup yields CDR1 MNHEY and CDR2 SMNVEV (reference sequence). V gave up 8 bases and J gave up 6 bases; unmatched junction bases: 6. This CDR3 is 12 amino acids long. Vbeta (60) and Jbeta (13) primers were used in the PCR. As originally analysed: Later, 65 million to 90 million unique TCR beta chains were counted in an analysis, and roughly 11 million of them were shared. TCRdb's table, derived via immunoSEQ multiplex PCR, lists solely in-frame clones and lacks some. The V and J calls and clone size come from that table; D and trimming were worked out from the DNA. The data show 140,000 to 150,000 clones, approximately 82% seen once.

The receptor was derived from an older woman in good health and CMV-seropositive. The chain couples TRBV27 to TRBJ2-7; 8 bases fit TRBD1. Sequenced material: PBMCs. CDR3 DNA: TGTGCCAGCCGAGACACAGGGGGCGAGCAGTACTTC. It is translated as CASRDTGGEQYF.